One and the same sample provided the 14 T cell receptor beta chains below, sequenced in a study of technical replicates of blood from several donors. Sequencing was performed with immunoSEQ multiplex PCR; in TCRdb, only in-frame clones are kept and a portion is missing. Found here are tens of thousands of clones, 94% of them singletons; the top ten hold about 0.4%. Sequenced material: T cells isolated from PBMCs. The receptors were gathered from a human donor in good health.

The CDR3 is CASRGLAKGNEQFF. The CDR3 nucleotides read TGCGCCAGCAGGGGACTAGCAAAGGGCAATGAGCAGTTCTTC. The chain uses TRBV4-1 and TRBJ2-1, with 9 bases fitting TRBD2. The germline gives CDR1 MGHRA, CDR2 YSYEKL. Germline trimming cut 6 bases from V and 6 bases from J; bases unmatched to any gene: 6. The CDR3 length is 14 residues.

This rearrangement joins TRBV5-4 to TRBJ2-2; 7 bases line up with TRBD2. V lost 5 bases, J lost 0 bases, and 4 bases stayed unmatched. The germline gives CDR1 SGHNT, CDR2 YYREEE (reference sequence). This CDR3 region has 15 residues. CDR3 sequence (DNA): TGTGCCAGCAGAATGGGGGGGTCGAACACCGGGGAGCTGTTTTTT. This gives the protein CASRMGGSNTGELFF.

The chain combines TRBV5-8 with TRBJ2-5; TRBD2 is a possible D gene (5 bases). The CDR3 runs 14 residues. The V gene's germline CDR1 is SGHTS and CDR2 YDEGEE. Trimming took 4 bases from V and 1 from J, leaving 11 bases between them. CDR3 in amino acids: CASSPTRAQETQYF. For the CDR3, the DNA is TGTGCCAGCAGCCCCACTAGGGCCCAAGAGACCCAGTACTTC.

The chain is built from TRBV29-1 and TRBJ1-2; no clear D. The CDR3 is 12 residues long. Germline V gives CDR1 SQVTM, CDR2 ANQGSEA. Trimming took off 8 bases at V and 0 bases at J, with 10 bases between the two ends. CDR3 in amino acids: CSCSGSNYGYTF. The CDR3, as DNA: TGCAGCTGCTCCGGGTCTAACTATGGCTACACCTTC. The entire variable domain, with the rest obtained from reference TRBV29-1 and TRBJ1-2, is as follows: SAVISQKPSRDICQRGTSLTIQCQVDSQVTMMFWYRQQPGQSLTLIATANQGSEATYESGFVIDKFPISRPNLTFSTLTVSNMSPEDSSIYLCSCSGSNYGYTFGSGTRLTVV.

The chain uses TRBV7-6 and TRBJ2-7; D is possibly TRBD2 (5 bases). Germline V lookup: CDR1 SGHVS, CDR2 FNYEAQ. V lost 5 bases and J 4 bases, leaving 15 bases between the germline ends. This CDR3 contains 14 residues. In DNA form, the CDR3 reads TGTGCCAGCAGCCTAAGGGAGACCGAGTACGAGCAGTACTTC. It encodes CASSLRETEYEQYF.

The chain recombines TRBV25-1 with TRBJ2-7; 11 positions match TRBD2. Per the germline V gene, CDR1 is MGHDK and CDR2 is SYGVNS. V trimming: 5 bases; J trimming: 7 bases; junction bases outside the gene matches: 10. The CDR3 covers 15 residues. The CDR3, as DNA: TGTGCCAGCAGTAGCCGACTAGCGGGGCCTTCGGAGCAGTACTTC. Translated, it gives CASSSRLAGPSEQYF.

The chain combines TRBV21-1 with TRBJ2-4; the DNA was not used to check the table's D call, TRBD2. TRBV21-1 is an annotated pseudogene. The CDR3 has 16 residues. The chain's CDR3 is CASINPRRGCQNIQYF. Here the CDR3 DNA reads TGTGCCAGCATCAATCCAAGGAGGGGATGTCAAAACATTCAGTACTTC.

The gene calls are TRBV10-3 and TRBJ1-1; D gene ambiguous. The germline V gene encodes CDR1 ENHRY and CDR2 SYGVKD. V was trimmed by 2 bases and J by 0 bases, leaving 10 bases between them. There are 15 residues in the CDR3. The CDR3 DNA sequence: TGTGCCATCAGTGAGGTGAGACTGATGAACACTGAAGCTTTCTTT. It encodes CAISEVRLMNTEAFF.

The V gene is TRBV5-4, the J gene TRBJ2-5, with D possibly TRBD2 on 7 matching bases. The CDR3 is made up of 17 amino acids. V shed 4 bases and J shed 1 base, with 20 bases lying between them. Germline lookup yields CDR1 SGHNT and CDR2 YYREEE (reference sequence). CDR3 DNA sequence: TGTGCCAGCAGCCCATTTGTTGGGGGGGCCTCCCAAGAGACCCAGTACTTC. Encoded protein: CASSPFVGGASQETQYF.

The genes are TRBV6-6 and TRBJ2-1; D possibly corresponds to TRBD2 (6 bases). There are 14 residues in the CDR3. Trimming pared 3 bases from V and 5 bases from J, leaving 11 bases between. Germline CDR1 MNHNY, CDR2 SVGAGI (reference sequence). CDR3 residues: CASSYVAADNEQFF. The CDR3 DNA sequence: TGTGCCAGCAGTTATGTAGCGGCGGACAATGAGCAGTTCTTC.

The chain has TRBV6-1 and TRBJ2-1; no clear D. Trimming stripped 2 bases from V and 1 base from J, with 12 bases between. The CDR3 extends over 16 amino acids. CDR1 and CDR2 (germline): MNHNS, SASEGT. CDR3 region: CASSEYKLYSYNEQFF. The CDR3, as DNA: TGTGCCAGCAGTGAATATAAACTCTATTCCTACAATGAGCAGTTCTTC.

This clone was seen only once. The chain links TRBV10-1 to TRBJ2-3; TRBD2 matches at 11 bases. The CDR3 runs 16 residues. Per germline, CDR1 WNHNN and CDR2 SYGVQD (reference sequence). With V trimmed by 5 bases and J by 2 bases, 6 bases remained unmatched. DNA of the CDR3: TGCGCCAGCAGTTTCCTAGCGGGAGGCCTCACAGATACGCAGTATTTT. This sequence encodes CASSFLAGGLTDTQYF.

The V gene is TRBV7-9, the J gene TRBJ1-2; a possible D gene is TRBD1 (5 bases). Trimming took off 3 bases at V and 0 bases at J, with 11 bases between the two ends. The CDR3 consists of 15 residues. CDR1 is SEHNR and CDR2 is FQNEAQ in the germline V gene (reference sequence). The chain's CDR3 is CASSFSRAPNYGYTF. The CDR3 region has the DNA TGTGCCAGCAGCTTCAGCAGGGCTCCTAACTATGGCTACACCTTC.

The table lists this clone with a count of one. V and J are TRBV4-2 and TRBJ2-7; TRBD2 aligns across 9 bases. With 0 bases clipped from V and 3 bases from J, the junction kept 6 bases outside the gene matches. This CDR3 has 16 residues. Germline loops: CDR1 LGHNA, CDR2 YNFKEQ. The CDR3 spells CASSQESLAGFYEQYF. The CDR3 DNA reads TGTGCCAGCAGCCAAGAATCACTAGCGGGCTTCTACGAGCAGTACTTC.